This T cell receptor beta chain was recorded in a study of a mutant IDH1 vaccine in newly diagnosed glioma. Overall study: Of the patients given treatment, approximately 60% were male and 37.5% were female, and a mean age of about 40 years was recorded. Earlier therapy was either radiotherapy, temozolomide, or both, and most got both. General study points: Pseudoprogression looked unconnected to shifts in top peripheral T cell clonotypes.

As regards this clone: Its antigen is not known.

This CDR3 has 13 residues. Germline CDR1 is SGHDT and CDR2 is YYEEEE. V shed 4 bases and J shed 6 bases, with 14 bases lying between them. This sample's time point: baseline, week 1 (first vaccination visit). The treatment was: pre-vaccination baseline after standard-of-care therapy. Astrocytomas found in donors were new, WHO grade 3 or 4, IDH1-mutant and ATRX-lost. Only in-frame clones appear in the TCRdb table, and some are missing; sequencing was by immunoSEQ multiplex PCR. The table lists tens of thousands of clones, roughly 85% of them singletons. The source of this sequence is a man aged 40-55 years with glioma. This chain connects TRBV5-6 to TRBJ2-7; no definite D call. Sequencing was performed on PBMCs, taken from a glioma patient treated with radiotherapy, temozolomide or both. CDR3 region: CASSTGRFGEQYF. The CDR3 coding sequence is TGTGCCAGCAGCACCGGGCGGTTTGGCGAGCAGTACTTC.